This TCR beta chain comes out of a study of post-analysis software for immune sequencing data (dated by TCRdb to between 2015 and 2017). About the study as a whole: Disease courses on record covered relapsing-remitting, secondary progressive and progressive-relapsing multiple sclerosis, though some patients had no subtype annotation. The patient repertoires were compared against around 11 previously published healthy control repertoires obtained from donors aged roughly 6 to 25 years. A subset of samples was prepared in parallel using single-end sample barcoding, then pooled and co-amplified after Illumina adapter ligation.

Receptors were amplified or captured by PCR. Sequencing relied on an Illumina HiSeq 2500. To reduce PCR and sequencing biases, unique molecular identifiers were built into the TCR beta cDNA libraries. About 500,000 cDNA molecules were obtained per 1 to 10 million input T cells, so each molecule approximated one T cell. The patient libraries were prepared and sequenced with the same protocol used for the earlier healthy control dataset. Samples belonging to the same batch were prepared together, multiplexed and sequenced on a shared HiSeq lane. In the paper's pipeline: Raw barcoded reads were processed with MIGEC, and single-read molecular identifier groups were discarded before consensus assembly and CDR3 extraction. Clonotype tables were post-analysed with VDJtools, normalizing diversity by down-sampling all datasets to the smallest sample size. To correct batch-related cross-sample contamination, repertoire overlap clustering matched CDR3 amino acid sequences but not nucleotide sequences. In TCRdb, the public reads were trimmed at Q25 with fastp and aligned with MiXCR, with productive beta chains retained. Every entry covers one CDR3 protein and lists the most common genes and DNA from its rows. It is TCRdb's table, rather than the study itself, that gives the V and J calls and clone size. For this sample the table gives about 160,000 distinct CDR3 sequences, of which around 36% were detected only once. The ten top clones hold 25% to 35% of the sample.

The time point label here, explained by the study, means: second blood draw from one MS patient after hematopoietic stem cell transplantation. To demonstrate the VDJtools post-analysis software, the study profiled TCR beta repertoires from the peripheral blood of some 13 young patients with multiple sclerosis. The patients with multiple sclerosis were children and adolescents between roughly 6 and 17 years of age. Trimming removed 8 bases from V and 0 bases from J, leaving 19 bases between the germline ends. The CDR3 sequence holds 16 residues, the cysteine and phenylalanine included. This entry keeps only the CDR3 DNA: 48 bases, framed from base 1. According to the germline V gene, CDR1 reads SGHVS and CDR2 reads FQNEAQ. Beyond this particular receptor, the publication reports: Normalized Chao1 diversity was significantly lower in multiple sclerosis patients than controls, suggesting substantial peripheral T-cell clonal expansion. The control group was slightly older than the multiple sclerosis patient group. Roughly 5 TRBV segments, including TRBV5-6, TRBV5-1 and TRBV20-1, were significantly more frequent in patients than controls. When samples were clustered directly using the F measure, samples prepared in the same batch co-clustered strongly, which prompted a batch-effect correction.

In this sample, this clonotype turned up a few times. Its specific antigen is unknown. Qualities for individual bases were not recorded, and no much larger clone is one base off. The source material was blood, sampled after autologous hematopoietic stem cell transplantation. The sequence is built from TRBV7-8 and TRBJ1-1, with a tentative D gene TRBD1 over 5 matching bases. The receptor comes from a girl between 5 and 17 years old with multiple sclerosis. Donor details come from another sample of the same person, matched by shared clones. The CDR3 has the sequence CASSETAGRLNTEAFF. The DNA sequence is given as TGTGCCAGCTCTGAGACGGCGGGACGCTTGAACACTGAAGCTTTCTTT. Joined to the reference TRBV7-8 and TRBJ1-1 proteins, this CDR3 gives the full variable domain: GAGVSQSPRYKVAKRGQDVALRCDPISGHVSLFWYQQALGQGPEFLTYFQNEAQLDKSGLPSDRFFAERPEGSVSTLKIQRTQQEDSAVYLCASSETAGRLNTEAFFGQGTRLTVV.